The 25 T cell receptor beta chains reported below all come from one sample, sequenced in a study of blood T cell repertoires in COVID-19. Assay used: immunoSEQ multiplex PCR; TCRdb lists only in-frame clones, some missing. The profile shows 110,000 or so clones, around 89% of them singletons. The sequenced sample was peripheral blood. The receptors stem from a woman in her forties or fifties with acute or convalescent COVID-19.

J is TRBJ1-3 and V is TRBV19; TRBD1 aligns across 9 bases. The CDR3 totals 15 residues. V trimming: 6 bases; J trimming: 2 bases; junction bases outside the gene matches: 5. CDR1 and CDR2 from the germline V gene are LNHDA and SQIVND (reference sequence). The DNA for the CDR3 is TGTGCCAGTAGCCGGACAGGGGTCACTGGAAACACCATATATTTT. Its translation: CASSRTGVTGNTIYF.

The CDR3 reads CASRQNGSPEAFF. CDR3 bases: TGTGCCAGCAGGCAAAACGGGAGTCCTGAAGCTTTCTTT. The chain recombines TRBV12-3 or TRBV12-4 with TRBJ1-1; D gene unclear. Trimming stripped 6 bases from V and 6 bases from J, with 14 bases between. The CDR3 has 13 amino acids.

The chain recombines TRBV5-5 with TRBJ1-3; D might be TRBD1 (6 bases). Germline V gene data show CDR1 as SGHKS and CDR2 as YYEKEE (reference sequence). This CDR3 contains 15 residues. V was pared by 0 bases and J by 0 bases, with 7 bases between. In DNA form, the CDR3 reads TGTGCCAGCAGCTTGGAGGACAGCTCTGGAAACACCATATATTTT. Translating it yields CASSLEDSSGNTIYF.

The CDR3 DNA reads as TGTGCCAGCAGCTTAACGACCGCACGCAGGGTCTCTGGCTACACCTTC. It is translated as CASSLTTARRVSGYTF. J is TRBJ1-2 and V is TRBV7-8, with D perhaps TRBD1 (5 bases). Germline V gives CDR1 SGHVS, CDR2 FQNEAQ. Deletions cut 2 bases from V and 7 bases from J, with 20 bases between. The CDR3 loop spans 16 amino acids.

The chain carries TRBV19 and TRBJ2-5, with D maybe TRBD2 (5 bases). Germline CDR1 is LNHDA and CDR2 is SQIVND (reference sequence). The CDR3 spans 13 residues. V shed 4 bases and J shed 5 bases, with 11 bases lying between them. CDR3 sequence reads: CASSKDGEETQYF. As DNA, the CDR3 is TGTGCCAGTAGTAAGGACGGGGAGGAGACCCAGTACTTC.

This rearrangement joins TRBV2 to TRBJ1-2; TRBD1 matches 12 bases. The CDR3 contains 16 residues. Germline V gives CDR1 SNHLY, CDR2 FYNNEI. The V segment lost 5 bases and the J segment 4 bases; nucleotides outside the gene matches: 8. The CDR3 DNA follows: TGTGCCAGCAGTACTGGGACAGGGGGCTTTGTCTATGGCTACACCTTC. It yields the protein CASSTGTGGFVYGYTF.

The J gene is TRBJ2-1, the V gene TRBV6-6; 11 bases map to TRBD2. V lost 2 bases and J lost 9; bases outside the gene matches: 6. This CDR3 comprises 15 residues. CDR1 is MNHNY and CDR2 is SVGAGI in the germline V gene (reference sequence). The CDR3 sequence: CASSYLAGGNGEQFF. CDR3 bases: TGTGCCAGCAGTTACCTAGCGGGAGGAAATGGTGAGCAGTTCTTC.

The V and J genes are TRBV5-5 and TRBJ1-5; maybe TRBD1 (5 bases). Germline lookup yields CDR1 SGHKS and CDR2 YYEKEE (reference sequence). The V end was cut by 2 bases, the J end by 0 bases, with 9 bases between. This CDR3 comprises 15 residues. The CDR3 loop reads CASSLWGDSNQPQHF. The CDR3 DNA follows: TGTGCCAGCAGCTTATGGGGCGATAGCAATCAGCCCCAGCATTTT.

The J gene is TRBJ1-5, the V gene TRBV19, with D possibly TRBD1 on 6 matching bases. Germline values: CDR1 LNHDA, CDR2 SQIVND (reference sequence). The CDR3 totals 16 residues. The ends were cut back, 6 bases at V and 0 bases at J, with 15 bases in the middle. The chain's CDR3 is CASSDRRLDSNQPQHF. The CDR3 DNA sequence: TGTGCCAGTAGCGACAGGAGATTAGATAGCAATCAGCCCCAGCATTTT.

The chain links TRBV27 to TRBJ2-1; D uncertain. The CDR3 length is 16 residues. CDR1 and CDR2 (germline): MNHEY, SMNVEV (reference sequence). Trimming left V 1 base short and J 3 bases short, with 13 bases between. The CDR3 reads CASSLWAGDFYNEQFF. CDR3 bases: TGTGCCAGCAGTTTATGGGCCGGTGATTTCTACAATGAGCAGTTCTTC.

This clone is a singleton in its sample. In DNA form, the CDR3 reads TGTGCCAGTCCCCCGGGACTAGCGGGGGCTGGGTACCAAGAGACCCAGTACTTC. Translating gives CASPPGLAGAGYQETQYF. V gene TRBV7-9 combines with J gene TRBJ2-5, with 14 bases that match TRBD2. Germline trimming cut 9 bases from V and 0 bases from J; bases unmatched to any gene: 12. The length of the CDR3 is 18 residues. Germline values: CDR1 SEHNR, CDR2 FQNEAQ (reference sequence).

The rearrangement joins TRBV19 to TRBJ2-7; no reliable D call. Per germline, CDR1 LNHDA and CDR2 SQIVND (reference sequence). The CDR3 contains 13 residues. V gave up 1 base and J gave up 3 bases, with 7 bases separating them. The CDR3 spells CASSIAGHYEQYF. CDR3 in DNA: TGTGCCAGTAGTATAGCAGGTCACTACGAGCAGTACTTC. The whole variable domain, filled in from reference TRBV19 and TRBJ2-7, reads DGGITQSPKYLFRKEGQNVTLSCEQNLNHDAMYWYRQDPGQGLRLIYYSQIVNDFQKGDIAEGYSVSREKKESFPLTVTSAQKNPTAFYLCASSIAGHYEQYFGPGTRLTVT.

This clone was observed once. This chain connects TRBV2 to TRBJ2-5; 9 nucleotides align to TRBD1. The CDR3 runs 14 residues. Germline V gives CDR1 SNHLY, CDR2 FYNNEI. After removal of 6 bases from V and 4 bases from J, the junction contained 6 bases not matched to a gene. The CDR3 spells CASSDTGGAETQYF. DNA for the CDR3: TGTGCCAGCAGCGATACAGGGGGCGCAGAGACCCAGTACTTC.

V usage is TRBV19 and J usage is TRBJ1-1; a weak D match, TRBD1 (5 bases). The ends were cut back, 6 bases at V and 0 bases at J, with 14 bases in the middle. Germline-derived CDR1 and CDR2 are LNHDA and SQIVND (reference sequence). The CDR3 runs to 15 residues. The CDR3 DNA reads as TGTGCCAGTAGGCAACGCAGGGCCTTGAACACTGAAGCTTTCTTT. Translated, it gives CASRQRRALNTEAFF. The full variable domain, its missing parts supplied by reference TRBV19 and TRBJ1-1, is DGGITQSPKYLFRKEGQNVTLSCEQNLNHDAMYWYRQDPGQGLRLIYYSQIVNDFQKGDIAEGYSVSREKKESFPLTVTSAQKNPTAFYLCASRQRRALNTEAFFGQGTRLTVV.

This chain connects TRBV7-3 to TRBJ2-7; possible D gene TRBD2, 5 bases. The V gene's germline CDR1 is SGHTA and CDR2 FQGTGA. V shed 2 bases and J shed 3 bases, with 14 bases lying between them. The CDR3 spans 15 residues. In DNA, the CDR3 is TGTGCCAGCAGCTTAGGGCCCGGGATGGGCTACGAGCAGTACTTC. Translated: CASSLGPGMGYEQYF.

The V gene is TRBV7-2, the J gene TRBJ2-3, with TRBD2 matching 9 bases. The CDR3 sequence is 15 residues long. The germline CDR1 and CDR2 sequences are SGHTA and FQGNSA. V lost 4 bases, J lost 6 bases, and 8 bases stayed unmatched. The CDR3 here is CASSSVSGGMDTQYF. DNA for the CDR3: TGTGCCAGCAGCTCCGTGAGCGGGGGGATGGATACGCAGTATTTT.

This clone was detected a few times. The rearrangement uses TRBV2 and TRBJ2-2, with D unclear. V lost 4 bases and J 3 bases, leaving 6 bases between the germline ends. This CDR3 spans 13 amino acids. From germline, CDR1 is SNHLY and CDR2 FYNNEI. CDR3 protein: CASSAQYTGELFF. CDR3 DNA sequence: TGTGCCAGCAGTGCACAGTACACCGGGGAGCTGTTTTTT. Supplemented by reference TRBV2 and TRBJ2-2, the full variable domain reads EPEVTQTPSHQVTQMGQEVILRCVPISNHLYFYWYRQILGQKVEFLVSFYNNEISEKSEIFDDQFSVERPDGSNFTLKIRSTKLEDSAMYFCASSAQYTGELFFGEGSRLTVL.

This clone is a singleton in its sample. The chain joins TRBV13 to TRBJ1-6; no reliable D call. Germline CDR1 is PRHDT and CDR2 is FYEKMQ (reference sequence). V was clipped by 3 bases and J by 0 bases, with 9 bases between them. The CDR3 spans 16 residues. CDR3 bases: TGTGCCAGCAGCTTCCGCCGTAGCTCCTATAATTCACCCCTCCACTTT. It codes for CASSFRRSSYNSPLHF.

The gene calls are TRBV7-3 and TRBJ1-4; no reliable D call. Germline V lookup: CDR1 SGHTA, CDR2 FQGTGA. The CDR3 loop spans 13 amino acids. Trimming took off 2 bases at V and 7 bases at J, with 8 bases between the two ends. The chain's CDR3 is CASSLGEGEKLFF. In nucleotides, the CDR3 is TGTGCCAGCAGCTTAGGGGAGGGTGAAAAACTGTTTTTT.

This clone was observed a single time. The chain recombines TRBV19 with TRBJ2-7, with D maybe TRBD2 (6 bases). Germline loops: CDR1 LNHDA, CDR2 SQIVND (reference sequence). Trimming cost V 5 bases and J 0 bases, with 14 bases left between them. This CDR3 contains 15 residues. The CDR3 loop reads CASSRGGSSSYEQYF. The CDR3 coding sequence is TGTGCCAGTAGTCGCGGAGGGTCGAGCTCCTACGAGCAGTACTTC.

This rearrangement joins TRBV6-5 to TRBJ1-6; unclear D gene. With 10 bases removed from V and 7 bases from J, the gap between germline ends came to 17 bases. The CDR3 has 14 residues. The germline CDR1 and CDR2 sequences are MNHEY and SVGAGI. In nucleotides, the CDR3 is TGTGCCACTTCGGGGTACCCGGTAAATTCACCCCTCCACTTT. Amino acids: CATSGYPVNSPLHF.

V is TRBV2 and J is TRBJ2-2; possibly TRBD2 for D (5 bases). In germline, CDR1 is SNHLY, CDR2 FYNNEI. The CDR3 extends over 19 amino acids. Trimming took 5 bases from V and 1 from J, leaving 23 bases between them. DNA of the CDR3: TGTGCCAGCAGTCTCTTAGACCCAAGGGCAGAGGGGAACACCGGGGAGCTGTTTTTT. As protein: CASSLLDPRAEGNTGELFF.

The rearrangement joins TRBV11-2 to TRBJ2-7; D is unresolved. Germline loops: CDR1 SGHAT, CDR2 FQNNGV. Trimming removed 3 bases from V and 5 bases from J, with 8 bases in between. This CDR3 is built from 12 residues. CDR3 region: CASSLLNDEQYF. In DNA form, the CDR3 reads TGTGCCAGCAGCTTGCTAAACGACGAGCAGTACTTC.

This sequence joins TRBV29-1 and TRBJ1-2, with a tentative D call TRBD1 (6 bases). The CDR3 is 15 amino acids. Germline lookup yields CDR1 SQVTM and CDR2 ANQGSEA. The germline V and J ends were trimmed by 3 bases and 2 bases, with 16 bases remaining between them. This CDR3 reads CSVDADRPKNYGYTF. CDR3 coding DNA: TGCAGCGTTGATGCCGACAGGCCCAAAAACTATGGCTACACCTTC.

The chain combines TRBV9 with TRBJ2-7, with 7 bases fitting TRBD1. V trimming: 3 bases; J trimming: 4 bases; junction bases outside the gene matches: 4. The CDR3 runs 13 residues. The germline CDR1 and CDR2 sequences are SGDLS and YYNGEE. In DNA form, the CDR3 reads TGTGCCAGCAGCGGAACAGGGGCTTACGAGCAGTACTTC. Translated, it gives CASSGTGAYEQYF.